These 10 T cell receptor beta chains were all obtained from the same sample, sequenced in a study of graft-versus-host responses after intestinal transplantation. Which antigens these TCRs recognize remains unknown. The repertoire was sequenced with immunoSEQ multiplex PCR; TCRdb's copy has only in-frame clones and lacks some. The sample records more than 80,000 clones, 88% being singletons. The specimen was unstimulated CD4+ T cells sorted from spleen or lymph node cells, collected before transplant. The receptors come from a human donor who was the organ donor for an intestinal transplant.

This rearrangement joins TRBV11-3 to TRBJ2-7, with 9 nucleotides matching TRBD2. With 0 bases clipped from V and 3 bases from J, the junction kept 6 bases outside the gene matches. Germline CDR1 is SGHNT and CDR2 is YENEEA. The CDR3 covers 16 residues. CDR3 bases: TGTGCCAGCAGCTTAGACAGGGCGACTAGCGGCTACGAGCAGTACTTC. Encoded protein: CASSLDRATSGYEQYF.

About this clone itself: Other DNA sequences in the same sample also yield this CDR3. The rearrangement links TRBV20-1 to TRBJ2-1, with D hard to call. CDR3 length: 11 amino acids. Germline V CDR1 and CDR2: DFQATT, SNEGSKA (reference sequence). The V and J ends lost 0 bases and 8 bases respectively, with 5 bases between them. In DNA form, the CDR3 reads TGCAGTGCTAGAGACCCCTATGAGCAGTTCTTC. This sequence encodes CSARDPYEQFF.

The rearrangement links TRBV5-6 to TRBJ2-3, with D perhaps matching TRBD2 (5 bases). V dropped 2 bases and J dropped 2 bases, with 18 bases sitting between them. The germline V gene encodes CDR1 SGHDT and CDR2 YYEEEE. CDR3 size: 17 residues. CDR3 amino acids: CASSFGKGGFYTDTQYF. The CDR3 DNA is TGTGCCAGCAGCTTCGGAAAGGGCGGGTTTTACACAGATACGCAGTATTTT.

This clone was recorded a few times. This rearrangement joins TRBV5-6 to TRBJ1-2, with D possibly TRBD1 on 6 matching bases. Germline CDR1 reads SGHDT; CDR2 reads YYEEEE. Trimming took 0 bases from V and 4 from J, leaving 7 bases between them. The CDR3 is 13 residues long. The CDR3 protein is CASSLGGLYGYTF. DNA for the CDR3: TGTGCCAGCAGCTTGGGGGGGCTCTATGGCTACACCTTC.

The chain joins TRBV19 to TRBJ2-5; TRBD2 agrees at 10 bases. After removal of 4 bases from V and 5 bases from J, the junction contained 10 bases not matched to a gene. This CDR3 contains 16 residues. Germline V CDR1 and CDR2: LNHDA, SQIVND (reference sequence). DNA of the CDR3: TGTGCCAGTAGTAAGGGTAGCGGGAGGTCGTGGGAGACCCAGTACTTC. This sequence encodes CASSKGSGRSWETQYF.

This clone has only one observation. The CDR3 region is CASSLRSPEAFF. DNA for the CDR3: TGTGCCAGCAGTTTACGGTCTCCTGAAGCTTTCTTT. V is TRBV6-6 and J is TRBJ1-1, with D unresolved. Germline loops: CDR1 MNHNY, CDR2 SVGAGI (reference sequence). The CDR3 runs to 12 residues. Trimming stripped 4 bases from V and 6 bases from J, with 9 bases between.

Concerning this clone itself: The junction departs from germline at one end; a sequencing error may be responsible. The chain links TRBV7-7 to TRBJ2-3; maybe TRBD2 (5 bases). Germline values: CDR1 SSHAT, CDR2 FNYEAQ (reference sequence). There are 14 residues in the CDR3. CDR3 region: CASSLTSGEDTQYF. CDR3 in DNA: TGTGCTAGCAGCTTAACATCCGGGGAAGATACGCAGTATTTT.

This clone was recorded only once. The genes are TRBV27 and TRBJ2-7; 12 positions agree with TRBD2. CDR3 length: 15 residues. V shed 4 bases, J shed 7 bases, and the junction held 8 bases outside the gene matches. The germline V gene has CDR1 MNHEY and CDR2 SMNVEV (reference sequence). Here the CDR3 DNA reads TGTGCCAGCAGTTCCAGACTAGCGGGAGACGAGGAGCAGTACTTC. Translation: CASSSRLAGDEEQYF.

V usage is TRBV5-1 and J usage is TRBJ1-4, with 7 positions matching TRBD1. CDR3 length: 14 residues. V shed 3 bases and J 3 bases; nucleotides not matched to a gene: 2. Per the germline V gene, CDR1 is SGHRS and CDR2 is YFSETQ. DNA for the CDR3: TGCGCCAGCAGCTACAGGGGTGCTAATGAAAAACTGTTTTTT. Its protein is CASSYRGANEKLFF.

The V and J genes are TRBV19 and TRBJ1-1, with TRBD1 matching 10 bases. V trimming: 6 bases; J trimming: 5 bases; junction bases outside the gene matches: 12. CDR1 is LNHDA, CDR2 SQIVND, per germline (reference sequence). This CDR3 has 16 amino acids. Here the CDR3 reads CASSPTGGKGRTEAFF. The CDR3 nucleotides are TGTGCCAGTAGCCCGACAGGGGGCAAGGGAAGGACTGAAGCTTTCTTT. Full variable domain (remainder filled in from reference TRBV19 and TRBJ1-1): DGGITQSPKYLFRKEGQNVTLSCEQNLNHDAMYWYRQDPGQGLRLIYYSQIVNDFQKGDIAEGYSVSREKKESFPLTVTSAQKNPTAFYLCASSPTGGKGRTEAFFGQGTRLTVV.